The sequence of this TCR beta chain was determined in a study of tumor-infiltrating lymphocytes in primary liver carcinoma. RNA isolated from unsorted whole blood supplied the blood RNA, with germline DNA also extracted. The researchers produced TCR beta cDNA from 500 ng total RNA with a constant-region primer. Investigators got TCR beta libraries out of three nested multiplex PCR rounds, done with slightly modified ARM-PCR. Both of the initial two PCR rounds ran for approximately 10 cycles and employed TRBV1-TRBV30 forward primers alongside a C-beta reverse primer. Each CDR3 protein gets one entry after TCRdb re-called the multiplex PCR reads with MiXCR. This table holds approximately 340,000 distinct CDR3 sequences, roughly two thirds found once. The CDR3 has 13 residues. The germline CDR1 and CDR2 sequences are SGHAT and FQNNGV. Concerning this clonotype: Sequence at one end of the junction differs from germline and may be a read error.

The V gene is TRBV11-2, the J gene TRBJ2-2, with unresolved D. The origin of this receptor is a man aged 40-49 years with primary liver carcinoma and hepatitis B virus infection. The sequenced sample was peripheral blood. CDR3 sequence (DNA): TGTGCCAGCGGCTCGCAATTCACCAGGGAGCTGTTTTTT. This translates into CASGSQFTRELFF.